This T cell receptor beta chain was identified during a study of Ad26.COV2.S vaccination and SARS-CoV-2 variants. Treatment reported: 15 to 20 received Ad26.COV2.S at low or high dose, single or two shots; about 5 received placebo; per-sample allocation not given. Collection of samples fell on day 63 after the first vaccine or placebo injection. Vaccination used an Ad26 vector expressing Wuhan-strain SARS-CoV-2 spike. After removal of 7 bases from V and 9 bases from J, the junction contained 5 bases not matched to a gene. Germline V lookup: CDR1 SGHVS, CDR2 FQNEAQ. The CDR3 covers 12 residues. TCRdb keeps only in-frame clones here, not all; method: immunoSEQ multiplex PCR. Among approximately 400,000 clones listed, around 82% were seen once.

The receptor comes from a person between 18 and 65 years old who received the Ad26.COV2.S COVID-19 vaccine or a placebo. The sample here was peripheral blood, taken in a trial of Ad26.COV2.S vaccine versus placebo. The chain has TRBV7-8 and TRBJ2-3; TRBD2 matches 9 bases. CDR3 region: CASTAGGLTQYF. DNA of the CDR3: TGTGCCAGCACCGCGGGGGGGTTGACGCAGTATTTT.